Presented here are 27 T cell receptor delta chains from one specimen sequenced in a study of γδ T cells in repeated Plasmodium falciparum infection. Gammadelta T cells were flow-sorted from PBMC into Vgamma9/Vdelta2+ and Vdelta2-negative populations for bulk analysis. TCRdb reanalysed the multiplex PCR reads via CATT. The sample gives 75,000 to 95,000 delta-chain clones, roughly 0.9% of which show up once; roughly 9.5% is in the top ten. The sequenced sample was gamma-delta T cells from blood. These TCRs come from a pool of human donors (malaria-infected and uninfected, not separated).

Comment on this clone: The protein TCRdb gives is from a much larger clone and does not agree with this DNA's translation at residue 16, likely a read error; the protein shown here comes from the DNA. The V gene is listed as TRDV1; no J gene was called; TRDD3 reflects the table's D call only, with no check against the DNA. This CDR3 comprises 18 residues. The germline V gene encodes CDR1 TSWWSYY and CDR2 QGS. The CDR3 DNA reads TGTGCTCTTGGGGAAAGGTTCTTCGAGTACGAGTCCTCCGATAAAGTCATCTTT. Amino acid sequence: CALGERFFEYESSDKVIF.

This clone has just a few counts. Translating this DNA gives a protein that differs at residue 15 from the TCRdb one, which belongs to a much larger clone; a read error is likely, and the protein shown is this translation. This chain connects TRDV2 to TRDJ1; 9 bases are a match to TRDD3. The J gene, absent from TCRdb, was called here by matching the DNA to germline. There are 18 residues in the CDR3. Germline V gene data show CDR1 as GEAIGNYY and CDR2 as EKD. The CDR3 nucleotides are TGTGCCTGTGACACCGTTACTGGGGGACATCGACTCACCGATAGACTCATCTTT. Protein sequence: CACDTVTGGHRLTDRLIF.

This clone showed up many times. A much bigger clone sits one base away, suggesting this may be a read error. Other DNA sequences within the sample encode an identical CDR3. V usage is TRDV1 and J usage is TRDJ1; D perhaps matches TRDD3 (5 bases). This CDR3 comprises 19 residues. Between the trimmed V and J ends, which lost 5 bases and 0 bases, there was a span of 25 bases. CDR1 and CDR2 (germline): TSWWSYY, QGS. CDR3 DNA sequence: TGTGCTCTTGGGAACTGGAGCCGCGTGCTGGAGGGGAACACCGATAAACTCATCTTT. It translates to CALGNWSRVLEGNTDKLIF.

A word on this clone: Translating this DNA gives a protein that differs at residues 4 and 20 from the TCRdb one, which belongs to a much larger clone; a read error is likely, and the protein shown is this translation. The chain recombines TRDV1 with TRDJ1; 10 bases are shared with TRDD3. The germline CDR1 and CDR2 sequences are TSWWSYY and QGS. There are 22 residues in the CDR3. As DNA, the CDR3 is TGTGCTCTTAGGGAACTGCCGATTCCGGGAGTCTGGGGGATAGTGGGGACCGATAAACCCATCTTT. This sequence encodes CALRELPIPGVWGIVGTDKPIF.

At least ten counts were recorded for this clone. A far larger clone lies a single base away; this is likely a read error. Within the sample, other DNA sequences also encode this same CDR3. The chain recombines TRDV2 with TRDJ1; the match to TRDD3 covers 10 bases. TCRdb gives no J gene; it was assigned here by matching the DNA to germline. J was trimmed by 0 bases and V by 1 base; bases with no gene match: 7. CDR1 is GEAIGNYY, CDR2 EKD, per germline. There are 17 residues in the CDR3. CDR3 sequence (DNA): TGTGCCTGTGACACGCTGGATACTGGGGGATACACCGATAAACTCATCTTT. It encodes CACDTLDTGGYTDKLIF.

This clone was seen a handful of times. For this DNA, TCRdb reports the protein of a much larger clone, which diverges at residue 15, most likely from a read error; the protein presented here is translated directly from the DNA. The CDR3 bases are TGTGCCTGTGACCCCATTTTGGCTGGGGACCCTAGTAGGGTCTCCGACACCGATAAACTCATCTTT. Translation: CACDPILAGDPSRVSDTDKLIF. The V call is TRDV2, the J call TRDJ1; weak D call: TRDD3 (6 bases). TCRdb leaves out the J gene; it was filled in here by matching the DNA to germline. V was clipped by 3 bases and J by 0 bases, with 34 bases between them. The germline V gene has CDR1 GEAIGNYY and CDR2 EKD. The CDR3 is made up of 22 amino acids.

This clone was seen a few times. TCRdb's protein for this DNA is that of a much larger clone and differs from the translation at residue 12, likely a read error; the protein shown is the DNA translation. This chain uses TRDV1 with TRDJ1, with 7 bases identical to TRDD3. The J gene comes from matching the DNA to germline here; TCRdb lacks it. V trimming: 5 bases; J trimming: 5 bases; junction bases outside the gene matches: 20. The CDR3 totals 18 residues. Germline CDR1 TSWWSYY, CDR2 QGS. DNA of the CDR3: TGTGCTCTTGGGACACTTCCGGGAGGTGGGGGACGGAGGGATAAACTCATCTTT. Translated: CALGTLPGGGGRRDKLIF.

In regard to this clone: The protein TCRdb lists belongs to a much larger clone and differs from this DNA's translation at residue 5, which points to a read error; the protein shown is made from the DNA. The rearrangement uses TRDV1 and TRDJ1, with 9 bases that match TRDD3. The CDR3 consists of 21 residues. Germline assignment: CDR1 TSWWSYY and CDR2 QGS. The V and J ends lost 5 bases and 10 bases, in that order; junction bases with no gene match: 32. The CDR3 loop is CALGPPFLPAGLGDRNRGLIF. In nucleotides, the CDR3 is TGTGCTCTTGGGCCCCCGTTCCTACCGGCAGGTCTGGGGGATCGCAATCGGGGACTCATCTTT.

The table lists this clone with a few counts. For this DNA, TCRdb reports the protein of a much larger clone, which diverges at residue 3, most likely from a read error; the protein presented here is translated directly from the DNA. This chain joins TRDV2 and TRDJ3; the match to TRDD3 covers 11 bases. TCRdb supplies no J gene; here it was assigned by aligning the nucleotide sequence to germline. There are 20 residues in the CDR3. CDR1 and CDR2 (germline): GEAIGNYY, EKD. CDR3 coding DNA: TGTGCCCGTGACGACTTGGGGGATACGGCCAGCTCCTGGGACACCCGACAGATGTTTTTC. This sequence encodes CARDDLGDTASSWDTRQMFF.

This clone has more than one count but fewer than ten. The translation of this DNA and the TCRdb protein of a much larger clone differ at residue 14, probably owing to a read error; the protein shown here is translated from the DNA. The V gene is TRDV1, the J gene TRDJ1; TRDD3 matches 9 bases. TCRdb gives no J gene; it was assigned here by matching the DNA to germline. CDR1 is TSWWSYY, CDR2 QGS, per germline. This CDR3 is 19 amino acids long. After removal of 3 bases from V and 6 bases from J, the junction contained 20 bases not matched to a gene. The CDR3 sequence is CALGDHGVGLGDPRNKLIF. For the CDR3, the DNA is TGTGCTCTTGGGGACCACGGGGTCGGGCTGGGGGATCCTCGAAATAAACTCATCTTT.

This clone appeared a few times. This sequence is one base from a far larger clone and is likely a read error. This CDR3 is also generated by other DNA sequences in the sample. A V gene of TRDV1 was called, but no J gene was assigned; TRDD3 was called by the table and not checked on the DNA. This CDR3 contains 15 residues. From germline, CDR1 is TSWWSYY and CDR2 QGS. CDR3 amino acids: CALGIPILGDSFLIF. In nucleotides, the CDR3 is TGTGCTCTCGGGATCCCGATACTGGGGGACTCGTTCCTCATCTTT.

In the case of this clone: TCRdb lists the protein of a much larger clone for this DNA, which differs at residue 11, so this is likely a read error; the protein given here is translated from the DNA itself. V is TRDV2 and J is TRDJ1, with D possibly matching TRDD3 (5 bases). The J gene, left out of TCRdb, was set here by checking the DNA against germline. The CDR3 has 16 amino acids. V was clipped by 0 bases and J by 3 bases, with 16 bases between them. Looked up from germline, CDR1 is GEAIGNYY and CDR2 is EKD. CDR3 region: CACDTLSPGGADKLIF. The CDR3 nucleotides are TGTGCCTGTGACACCCTCTCCCCGGGGGGCGCCGATAAACTCATCTTT.

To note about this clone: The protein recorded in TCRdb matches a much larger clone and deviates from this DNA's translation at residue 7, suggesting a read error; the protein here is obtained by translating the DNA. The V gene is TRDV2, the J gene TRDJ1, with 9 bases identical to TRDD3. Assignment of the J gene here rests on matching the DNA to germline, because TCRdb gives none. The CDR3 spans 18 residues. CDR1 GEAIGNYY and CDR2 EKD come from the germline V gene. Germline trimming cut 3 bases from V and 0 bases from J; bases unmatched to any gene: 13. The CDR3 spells CACDPLRGDTGYTDKLIF. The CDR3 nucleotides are TGTGCCTGTGACCCCCTACGGGGGGATACAGGGTACACCGATAAACTCATCTTT.

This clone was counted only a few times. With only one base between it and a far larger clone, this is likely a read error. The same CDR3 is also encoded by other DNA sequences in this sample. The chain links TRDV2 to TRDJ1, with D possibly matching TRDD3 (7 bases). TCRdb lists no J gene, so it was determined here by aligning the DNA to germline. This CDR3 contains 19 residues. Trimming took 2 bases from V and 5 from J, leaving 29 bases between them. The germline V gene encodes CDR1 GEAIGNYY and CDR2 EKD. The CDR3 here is CACDRLPRGIQNDDDKLIF. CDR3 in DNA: TGTGCCTGTGACAGACTTCCTCGCGGGATACAGAACGACGATGATAAACTCATCTTT.

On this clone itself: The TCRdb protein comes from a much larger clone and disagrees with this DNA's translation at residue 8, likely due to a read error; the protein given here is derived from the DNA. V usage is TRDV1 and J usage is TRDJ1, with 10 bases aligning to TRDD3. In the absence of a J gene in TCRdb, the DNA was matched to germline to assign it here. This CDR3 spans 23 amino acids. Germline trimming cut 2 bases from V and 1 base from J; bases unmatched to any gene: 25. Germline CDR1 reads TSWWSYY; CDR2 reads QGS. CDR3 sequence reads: CALGEFFLFSYVGGYVATDKLIF. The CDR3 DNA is TGTGCTCTTGGGGAATTTTTTCTGTTTTCCTACGTGGGGGGATACGTAGCCACCGATAAACTCATCTTT.

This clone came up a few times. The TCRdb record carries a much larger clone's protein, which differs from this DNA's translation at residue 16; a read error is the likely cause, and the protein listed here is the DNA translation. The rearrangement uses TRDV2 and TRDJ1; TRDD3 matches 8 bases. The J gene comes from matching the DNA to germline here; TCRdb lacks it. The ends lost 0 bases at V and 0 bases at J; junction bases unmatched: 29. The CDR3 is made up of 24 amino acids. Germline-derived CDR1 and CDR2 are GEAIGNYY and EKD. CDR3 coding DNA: TGTGCCTGTGACACCGTCGGTCCTACACCACCATCTGGGGGACCCCTCTCGTACACCGATAAACTCATCTTT. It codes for CACDTVGPTPPSGGPLSYTDKLIF.

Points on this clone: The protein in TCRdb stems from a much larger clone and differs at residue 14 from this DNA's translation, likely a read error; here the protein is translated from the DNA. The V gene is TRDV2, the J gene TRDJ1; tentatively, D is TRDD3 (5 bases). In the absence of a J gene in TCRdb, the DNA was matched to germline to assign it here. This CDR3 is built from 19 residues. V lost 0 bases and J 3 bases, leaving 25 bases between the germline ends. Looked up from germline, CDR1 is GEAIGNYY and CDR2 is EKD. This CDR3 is CACDTKGGRRPLYADKLIF. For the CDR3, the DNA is TGTGCCTGTGACACCAAGGGGGGGCGAAGACCCCTATACGCCGATAAACTCATCTTT.

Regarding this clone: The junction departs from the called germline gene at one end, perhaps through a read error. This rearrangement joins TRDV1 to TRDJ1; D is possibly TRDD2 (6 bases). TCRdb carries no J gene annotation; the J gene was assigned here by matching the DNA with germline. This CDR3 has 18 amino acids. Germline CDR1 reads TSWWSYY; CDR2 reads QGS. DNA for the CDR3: TGCTCCGCAGGGCCCTTCCCTCCATCGTACGAGGCCACCGATAAACTCATCTTT. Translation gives CSAGPFPPSYEATDKLIF.

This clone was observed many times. The DNA of the CDR3 is TGTGCTCTTTTATCCTACGTGAGCTTCTGGGGGATACGCCAACCGTACACCGATAAACTCATCTTT. Translated: CALLSYVSFWGIRQPYTDKLIF. The genes are TRDV1 and TRDJ1; TRDD3 agrees at 12 bases. CDR3 length equals 22 residues. After removal of 8 bases from V and 0 bases from J, the junction contained 25 bases not matched to a gene. The germline gives CDR1 TSWWSYY, CDR2 QGS.

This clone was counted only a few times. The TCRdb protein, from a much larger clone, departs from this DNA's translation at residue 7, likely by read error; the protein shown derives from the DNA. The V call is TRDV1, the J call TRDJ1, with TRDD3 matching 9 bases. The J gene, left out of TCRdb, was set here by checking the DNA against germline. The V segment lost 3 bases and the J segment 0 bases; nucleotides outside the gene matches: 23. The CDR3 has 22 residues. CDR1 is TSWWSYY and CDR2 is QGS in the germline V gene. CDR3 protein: CALGDTPPTALAGGSYTDKLIF. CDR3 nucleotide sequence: TGTGCTCTTGGGGACACCCCTCCTACGGCCTTGGCTGGGGGATCGTACACCGATAAACTCATCTTT.

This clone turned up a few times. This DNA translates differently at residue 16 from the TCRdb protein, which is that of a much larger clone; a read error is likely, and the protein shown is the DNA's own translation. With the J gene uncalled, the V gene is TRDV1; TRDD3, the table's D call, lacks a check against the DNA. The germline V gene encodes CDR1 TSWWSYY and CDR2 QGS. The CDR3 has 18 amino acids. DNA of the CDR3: TGTGCTCTTGGGGAACTGGACTCGTTCCCAGGGTCCTCCGATAAACCCATCTTT. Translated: CALGELDSFPGSSDKPIF.

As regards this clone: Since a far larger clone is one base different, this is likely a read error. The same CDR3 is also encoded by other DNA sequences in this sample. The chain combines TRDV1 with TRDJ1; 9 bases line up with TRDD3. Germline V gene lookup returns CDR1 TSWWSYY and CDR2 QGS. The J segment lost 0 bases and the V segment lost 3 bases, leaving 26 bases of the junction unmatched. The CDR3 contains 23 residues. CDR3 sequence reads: CALGEPEVPNRLGDPGYTDKLIF. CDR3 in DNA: TGTGCTCTTGGGGAGCCTGAAGTTCCTAACCGTCTGGGGGATCCGGGGTACACCGATAAACTCATCTTT.

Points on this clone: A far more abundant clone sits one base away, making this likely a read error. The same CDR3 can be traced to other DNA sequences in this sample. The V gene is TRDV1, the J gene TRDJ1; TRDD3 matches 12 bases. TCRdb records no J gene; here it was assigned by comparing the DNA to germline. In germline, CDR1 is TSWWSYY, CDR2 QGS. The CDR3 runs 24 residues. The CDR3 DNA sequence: TGTGCTCTCGGGGAACGGGCGGTAAGGAACCTAGGCCTACTGGGGGATACTTACACCGATAAACTCATCTTT. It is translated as CALGERAVRNLGLLGDTYTDKLIF.

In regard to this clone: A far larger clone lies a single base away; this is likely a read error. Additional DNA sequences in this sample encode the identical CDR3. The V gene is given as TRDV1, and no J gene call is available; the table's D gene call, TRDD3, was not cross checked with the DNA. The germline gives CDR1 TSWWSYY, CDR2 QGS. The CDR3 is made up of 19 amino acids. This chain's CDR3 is CALGDPSRIPLPYTDKLIF. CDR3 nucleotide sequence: TGTGCTCTTGGGGACCCCTCCCGGATACCTCTACCGTACACCGATAAACTCATCTTC.

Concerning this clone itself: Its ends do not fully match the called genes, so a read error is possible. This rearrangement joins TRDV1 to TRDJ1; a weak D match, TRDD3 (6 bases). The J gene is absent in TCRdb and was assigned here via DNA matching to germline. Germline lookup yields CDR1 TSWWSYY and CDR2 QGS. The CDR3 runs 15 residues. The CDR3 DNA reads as TGCTCTGGGGAAAGGTGGTCCTCGTACACCGATAAACTCATCTTT. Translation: CSGERWSSYTDKLIF.

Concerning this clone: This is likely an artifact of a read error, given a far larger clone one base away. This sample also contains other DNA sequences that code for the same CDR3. In DNA, the CDR3 is TGTGCTCTCGGGGAAGGCGCTGGGGCCCGGAGAGGGTACACCGATAAACTCATCTTT. Residues: CALGEGAGARRGYTDKLIF. V usage is TRDV1 and J usage is TRDJ1; D might be TRDD3 (6 bases). TCRdb records no J gene; here it was assigned by comparing the DNA to germline. The CDR3 runs 19 residues. CDR1 and CDR2 (germline): TSWWSYY, QGS.

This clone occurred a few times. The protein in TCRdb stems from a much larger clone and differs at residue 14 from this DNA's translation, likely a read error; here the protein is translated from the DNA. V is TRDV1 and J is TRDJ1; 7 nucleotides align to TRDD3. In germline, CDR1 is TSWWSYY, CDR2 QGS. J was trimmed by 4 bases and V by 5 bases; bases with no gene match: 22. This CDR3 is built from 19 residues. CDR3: CALGSCKWGTRGYIDKLIF. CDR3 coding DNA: TGTGCTCTTGGGTCCTGTAAGTGGGGGACCCGGGGGTACATCGATAAACTCATCTTT.